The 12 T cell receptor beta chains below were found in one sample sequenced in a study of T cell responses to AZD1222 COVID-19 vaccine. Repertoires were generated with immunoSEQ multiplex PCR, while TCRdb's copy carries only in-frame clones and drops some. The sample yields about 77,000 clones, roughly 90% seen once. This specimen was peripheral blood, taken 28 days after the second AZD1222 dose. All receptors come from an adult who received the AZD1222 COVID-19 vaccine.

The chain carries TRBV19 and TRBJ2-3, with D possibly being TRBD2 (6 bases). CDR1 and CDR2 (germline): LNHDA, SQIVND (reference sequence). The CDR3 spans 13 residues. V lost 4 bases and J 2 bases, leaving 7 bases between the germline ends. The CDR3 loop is CASSSGTTDTQYF. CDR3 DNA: TGTGCCAGTAGTAGCGGGACCACAGATACGCAGTATTTT.

CDR3 bases: TGCAGCGTGTCTAGGGAAGAGACCCAGTACTTC. Protein: CSVSREETQYF. The chain joins TRBV29-1 to TRBJ2-5, with D unclear. Between the trimmed V and J ends, which lost 6 bases and 3 bases, there was a span of 8 bases. The length of the CDR3 is 11 residues. Germline loops: CDR1 SQVTM, CDR2 ANQGSEA. The full variable domain, completed using reference TRBV29-1 and TRBJ2-5, is SAVISQKPSRDICQRGTSLTIQCQVDSQVTMMFWYRQQPGQSLTLIATANQGSEATYESGFVIDKFPISRPNLTFSTLTVSNMSPEDSSIYLCSVSREETQYFGPGTRLLVL.

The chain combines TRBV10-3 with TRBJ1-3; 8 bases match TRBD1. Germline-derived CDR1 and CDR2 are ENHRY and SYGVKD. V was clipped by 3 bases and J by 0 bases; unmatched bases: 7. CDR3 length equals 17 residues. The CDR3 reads CAISDWTGTNSGNTIYF. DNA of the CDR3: TGTGCCATCAGTGACTGGACAGGGACAAACTCTGGAAACACCATATATTTT.

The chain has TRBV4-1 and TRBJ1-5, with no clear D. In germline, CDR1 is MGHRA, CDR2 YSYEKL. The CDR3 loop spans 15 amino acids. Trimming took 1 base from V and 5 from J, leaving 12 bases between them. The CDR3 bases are TGCGCCAGCAGCCAAGGGACGGCGGATTATCAGCCCCAGCATTTT. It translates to CASSQGTADYQPQHF.

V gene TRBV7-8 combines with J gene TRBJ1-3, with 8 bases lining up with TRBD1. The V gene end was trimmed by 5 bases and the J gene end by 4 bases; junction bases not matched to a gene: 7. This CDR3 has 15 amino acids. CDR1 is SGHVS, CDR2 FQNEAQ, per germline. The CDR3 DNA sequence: TGTGCCAGCAGCCCGGACAGGGCCGCAGGAAACACCATATATTTT. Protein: CASSPDRAAGNTIYF. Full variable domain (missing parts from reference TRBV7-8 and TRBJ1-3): GAGVSQSPRYKVAKRGQDVALRCDPISGHVSLFWYQQALGQGPEFLTYFQNEAQLDKSGLPSDRFFAERPEGSVSTLKIQRTQQEDSAVYLCASSPDRAAGNTIYFGEGSWLTVV.

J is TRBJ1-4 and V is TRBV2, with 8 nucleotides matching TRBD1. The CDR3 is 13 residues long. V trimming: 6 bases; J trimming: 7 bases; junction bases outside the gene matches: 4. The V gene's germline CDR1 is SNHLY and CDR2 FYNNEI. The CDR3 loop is CASRQGAGEKLFF. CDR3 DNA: TGTGCCAGCAGGCAGGGGGCCGGTGAAAAACTGTTTTTT.

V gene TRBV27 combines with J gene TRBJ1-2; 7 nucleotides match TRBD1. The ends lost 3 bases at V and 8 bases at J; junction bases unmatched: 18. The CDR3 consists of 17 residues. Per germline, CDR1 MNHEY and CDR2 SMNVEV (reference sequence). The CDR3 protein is CASSFSGVGQGGRGYTF. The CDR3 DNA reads TGTGCCAGCAGTTTTTCCGGCGTAGGGCAGGGGGGAAGAGGCTACACCTTC.

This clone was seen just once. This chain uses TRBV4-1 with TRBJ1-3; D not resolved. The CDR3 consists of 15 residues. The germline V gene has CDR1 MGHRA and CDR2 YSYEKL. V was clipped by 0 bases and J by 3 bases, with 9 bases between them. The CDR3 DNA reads TGCGCCAGCAGCCAAGATTCAGGTGGTGGAAACACCATATATTTT. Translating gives CASSQDSGGGNTIYF.

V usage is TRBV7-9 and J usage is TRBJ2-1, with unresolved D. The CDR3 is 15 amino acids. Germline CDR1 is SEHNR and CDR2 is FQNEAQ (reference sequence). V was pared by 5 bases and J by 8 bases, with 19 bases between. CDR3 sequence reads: CASSLRRVALDEQFF. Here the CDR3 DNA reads TGTGCCAGCAGCCTACGACGAGTAGCTCTAGATGAGCAGTTCTTC.

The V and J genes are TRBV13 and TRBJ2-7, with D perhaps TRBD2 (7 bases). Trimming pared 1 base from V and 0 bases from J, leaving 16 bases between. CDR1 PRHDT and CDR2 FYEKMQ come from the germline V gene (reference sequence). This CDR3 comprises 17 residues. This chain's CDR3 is CASSLDPRGASSYEQYF. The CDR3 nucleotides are TGTGCCAGCAGCTTAGACCCCCGGGGGGCCTCCTCCTACGAGCAGTACTTC.

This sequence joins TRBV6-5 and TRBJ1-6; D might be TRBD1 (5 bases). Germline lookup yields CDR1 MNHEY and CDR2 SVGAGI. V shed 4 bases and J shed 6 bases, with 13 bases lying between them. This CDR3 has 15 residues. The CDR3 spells CASSWGKDVNSPLHF. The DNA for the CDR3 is TGTGCCAGCAGTTGGGGGAAAGACGTTAATTCACCCCTCCACTTT.

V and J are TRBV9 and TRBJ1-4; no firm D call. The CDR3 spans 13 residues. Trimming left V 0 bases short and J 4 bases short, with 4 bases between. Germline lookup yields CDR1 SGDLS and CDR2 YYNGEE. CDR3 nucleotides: TGTGCCAGCAGCGTAGGTGTTAATGAAAAACTGTTTTTT. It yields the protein CASSVGVNEKLFF.